A selection of T cell receptor beta chains follows, all from one sample in a study of T cells in localized non-small cell lung cancer. TCRdb keeps only in-frame clones here, not all; method: immunoSEQ multiplex PCR. The profile shows roughly 50,000 clones, approximately 91% of them singletons. The material was peripheral blood, obtained before any cancer treatment. These receptors all stem from a man between 40 and 69 years old with stage I lung adenocarcinoma. The CDR3 runs from the conserved cysteine through the conserved F or W. The order of the fields is V gene, J gene, D gene, clone size, CDR3 DNA, CDR3 protein. A D gene is named only where the DNA matches it firmly. Clone size is stated in some rows and not others, as once, few, many or a class when expanded.

TRBV9	TRBJ2-3	.	once	TGTGCCAGCAGCGATCCCGGGGACGGGGTCACAGATACGCAGTATTTT	CASSDPGDGVTDTQYF
TRBV10-2	TRBJ2-1	.	.	TGCGCCAGCAGTGAGGGGATCCACAATGAGCAGTTCTTC	CASSEGIHNEQFF
TRBV6-1	TRBJ2-1	TRBD2	.	TGTGCCAGCAGTGAAAGTGTATGGGGGACTATACCCTACAATGAGCAGTTCTTC	CASSESVWGTIPYNEQFF
TRBV14	TRBJ2-4	TRBD2	.	TGTGCCAGCAGGGGTAGCGGGAGTCTAGCCAAAAACATTCAGTACTTC	CASRGSGSLAKNIQYF
TRBV11-2	TRBJ2-5	.	.	TGTGCCAGCAGCTCCCGTGGGGGAGCGGAAGAGACCCAGTACTTC	CASSSRGGAEETQYF
TRBV5-1	TRBJ2-7	.	.	TGCGCCAGCAGCCTCTCAGGGCTCGAGCAGTACTTC	CASSLSGLEQYF
TRBV19	TRBJ2-7	TRBD1	.	TGTGCCAGTAGGGGACAGGGTGGCGAGCAGTACTTC	CASRGQGGEQYF
TRBV7-2	TRBJ2-5	TRBD2	.	TGTGCCAGCAGCTTATGGGGCCCCGGAACGGGAGGGTACCAAGAGACCCAGTACTTC	CASSLWGPGTGGYQETQYF
TRBV28	TRBJ2-4	TRBD2	.	TGTGCCAGCAGTTCGGGGACTAGGATAGGCATTCAGTACTTC	CASSSGTRIGIQYF
TRBV11-2	TRBJ2-7	TRBD2	.	TGTGCCAGCAGCCAATCAGCGGGAGCTGGATACGAGCAGTACTTC	CASSQSAGAGYEQYF